Below are 4 T cell receptor beta chains sequenced from a single sample in a study of human thymus T cells. The data were produced by immunoSEQ multiplex PCR, yet TCRdb's version contains in-frame clones alone and is incomplete. The data hold about 130,000 clones, with approximately 96% observed a single time. Thymus specimens were resections from corrective heart surgery. Material for sequencing was thymus tissue. The origin of the receptors is a boy under three years old with a congenital heart defect but otherwise immunologically healthy.

The DNA of the CDR3 is TGTGCCAGCAGCTTAGATCGGGGAGGGGAGCAGTTCTTC. Its protein is CASSLDRGGEQFF. V is TRBV11-3 and J is TRBJ2-1; 7 bases are shared with TRBD2. The CDR3 covers 13 residues. Germline CDR1 SGHNT, CDR2 YENEEA. V lost 0 bases, J lost 10 bases, and 3 bases stayed unmatched.

The chain uses TRBV7-2 and TRBJ1-6; a weak D match, TRBD1 (6 bases). Germline assignment: CDR1 SGHTA and CDR2 FQGNSA. Trimming removed 5 bases from V and 13 bases from J, with 15 bases in between. This CDR3 has 13 amino acids. CDR3 sequence (DNA): TGTGCCAGCAGCGGCGACAGGCGAAATCCCCTCCACTTT. The encoded protein is CASSGDRRNPLHF.

The chain couples TRBV6-1 to TRBJ2-7; D gene unclear. The CDR3 has 14 residues. Trimming pared 2 bases from V and 3 bases from J, leaving 11 bases between. Germline loops: CDR1 MNHNS, CDR2 SASEGT. CDR3 DNA: TGTGCCAGCAGTGAACGCGGCAGAGACTACGAGCAGTACTTC. It is translated as CASSERGRDYEQYF.

V is TRBV27 and J is TRBJ1-1, with D possibly being TRBD1 (5 bases). From germline, CDR1 is MNHEY and CDR2 SMNVEV (reference sequence). Trimming took off 1 base at V and 0 bases at J, with 9 bases between the two ends. The length of the CDR3 is 15 residues. The chain's CDR3 is CASSLYGALNTEAFF. CDR3 in DNA: TGTGCCAGCAGTTTATATGGGGCCCTGAACACTGAAGCTTTCTTT.